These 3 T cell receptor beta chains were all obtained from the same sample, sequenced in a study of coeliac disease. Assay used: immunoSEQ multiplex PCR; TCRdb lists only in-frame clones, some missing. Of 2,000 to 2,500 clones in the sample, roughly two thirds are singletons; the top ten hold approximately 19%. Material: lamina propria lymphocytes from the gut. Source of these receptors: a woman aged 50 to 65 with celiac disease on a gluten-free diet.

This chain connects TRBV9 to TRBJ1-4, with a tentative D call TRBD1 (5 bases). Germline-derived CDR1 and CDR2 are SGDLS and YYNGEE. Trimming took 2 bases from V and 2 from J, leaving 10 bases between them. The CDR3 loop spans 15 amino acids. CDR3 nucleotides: TGTGCCAGCAGCGTGCAGGGTTTGACTAATGAAAAACTGTTTTTT. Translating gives CASSVQGLTNEKLFF. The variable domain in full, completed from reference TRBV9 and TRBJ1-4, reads DSGVTQTPKHLITATGQRVTLRCSPRSGDLSVYWYQQSLDQGLQFLIQYYNGEERAKGNILERFSAQQFPDLHSELNLSSLELGDSALYFCASSVQGLTNEKLFFGSGTQLSVL.

CDR3 nucleotide sequence: TGTGCCAGCAGTGCCGACAGGACAGCCGGGGAGCTGTTTTTT. Translated: CASSADRTAGELFF. J is TRBJ2-2 and V is TRBV6-4; possibly TRBD1 for D (6 bases). Germline V CDR1 and CDR2: MRHNA, SNTAGT. This CDR3 has 14 residues. Between the trimmed V and J ends, which lost 4 bases and 6 bases, there was a span of 12 bases.

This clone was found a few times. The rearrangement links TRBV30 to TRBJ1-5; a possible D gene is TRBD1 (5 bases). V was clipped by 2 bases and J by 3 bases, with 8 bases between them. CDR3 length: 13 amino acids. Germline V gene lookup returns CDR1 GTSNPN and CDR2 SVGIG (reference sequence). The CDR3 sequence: CAWSRQLNQPQHF. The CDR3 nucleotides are TGTGCCTGGAGTAGACAGCTCAATCAGCCCCAGCATTTT.